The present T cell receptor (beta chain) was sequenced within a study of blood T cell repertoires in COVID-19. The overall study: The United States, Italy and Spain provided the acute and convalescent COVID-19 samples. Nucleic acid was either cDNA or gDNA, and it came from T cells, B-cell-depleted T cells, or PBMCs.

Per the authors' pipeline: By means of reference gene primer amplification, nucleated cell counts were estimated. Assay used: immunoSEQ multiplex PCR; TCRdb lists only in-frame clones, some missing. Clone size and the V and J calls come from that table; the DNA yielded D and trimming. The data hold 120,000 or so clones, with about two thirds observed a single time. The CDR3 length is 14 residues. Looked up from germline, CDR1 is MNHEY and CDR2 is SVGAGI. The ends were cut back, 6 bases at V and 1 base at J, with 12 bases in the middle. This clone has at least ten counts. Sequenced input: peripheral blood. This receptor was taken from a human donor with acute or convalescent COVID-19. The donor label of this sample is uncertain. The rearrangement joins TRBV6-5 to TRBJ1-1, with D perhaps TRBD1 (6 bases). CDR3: CASRTGGPNTEAFF. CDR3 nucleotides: TGTGCCAGCAGGACAGGCGGCCCGAACACTGAAGCTTTCTTT.